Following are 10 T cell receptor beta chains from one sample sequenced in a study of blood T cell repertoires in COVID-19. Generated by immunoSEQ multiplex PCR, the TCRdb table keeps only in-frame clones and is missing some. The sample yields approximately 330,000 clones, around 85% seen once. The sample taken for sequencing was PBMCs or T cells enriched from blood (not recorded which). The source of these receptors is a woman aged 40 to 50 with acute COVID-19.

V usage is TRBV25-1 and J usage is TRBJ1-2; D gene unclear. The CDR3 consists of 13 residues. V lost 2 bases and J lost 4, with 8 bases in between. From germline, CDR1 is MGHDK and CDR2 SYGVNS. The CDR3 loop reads CASSEAVFYGYTF. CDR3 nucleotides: TGTGCCAGCAGTGAAGCAGTCTTCTATGGCTACACCTTC.

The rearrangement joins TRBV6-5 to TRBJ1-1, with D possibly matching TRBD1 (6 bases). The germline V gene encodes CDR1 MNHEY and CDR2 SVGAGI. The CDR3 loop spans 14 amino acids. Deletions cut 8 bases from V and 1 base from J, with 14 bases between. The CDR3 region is CASLYRVENTEAFF. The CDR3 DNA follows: TGTGCCAGCTTATACAGGGTAGAGAACACTGAAGCTTTCTTT.

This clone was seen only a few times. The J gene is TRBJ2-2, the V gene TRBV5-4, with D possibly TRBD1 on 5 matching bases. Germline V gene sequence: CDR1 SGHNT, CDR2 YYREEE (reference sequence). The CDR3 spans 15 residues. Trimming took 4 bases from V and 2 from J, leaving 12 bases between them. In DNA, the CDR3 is TGTGCCAGCAGCCGTGACAGCCAAAACACCGGGGAGCTGTTTTTT. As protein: CASSRDSQNTGELFF.

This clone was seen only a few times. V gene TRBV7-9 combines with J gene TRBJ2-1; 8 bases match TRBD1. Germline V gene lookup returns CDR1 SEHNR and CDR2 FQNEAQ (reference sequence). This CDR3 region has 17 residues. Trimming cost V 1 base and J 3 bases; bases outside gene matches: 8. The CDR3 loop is CASSLVGRGPLYNEQFF. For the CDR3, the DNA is TGTGCCAGCAGCTTAGTTGGCAGGGGGCCACTCTACAATGAGCAGTTCTTC.

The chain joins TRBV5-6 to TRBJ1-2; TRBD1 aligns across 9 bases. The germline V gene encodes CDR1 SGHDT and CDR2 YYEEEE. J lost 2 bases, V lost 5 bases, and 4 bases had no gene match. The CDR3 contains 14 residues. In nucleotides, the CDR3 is TGTGCCAGCAGTCGACAGGGGGAAAACTATGGCTACACCTTC. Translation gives CASSRQGENYGYTF.

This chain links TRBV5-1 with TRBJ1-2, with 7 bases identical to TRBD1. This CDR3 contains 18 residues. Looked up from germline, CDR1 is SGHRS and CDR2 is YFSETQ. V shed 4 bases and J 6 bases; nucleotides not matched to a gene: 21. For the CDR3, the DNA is TGCGCCAGCAGCCGCGGTTTGAGCCTCGAACAGGGGAAGCATGGCTACACCTTC. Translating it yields CASSRGLSLEQGKHGYTF.

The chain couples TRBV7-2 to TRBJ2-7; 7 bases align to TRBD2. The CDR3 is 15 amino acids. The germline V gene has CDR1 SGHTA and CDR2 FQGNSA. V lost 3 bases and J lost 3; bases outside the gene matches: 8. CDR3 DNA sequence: TGTGCCAGCAGCTTGGGATGGCGGGAGAACTACGAGCAGTACTTC. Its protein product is CASSLGWRENYEQYF.

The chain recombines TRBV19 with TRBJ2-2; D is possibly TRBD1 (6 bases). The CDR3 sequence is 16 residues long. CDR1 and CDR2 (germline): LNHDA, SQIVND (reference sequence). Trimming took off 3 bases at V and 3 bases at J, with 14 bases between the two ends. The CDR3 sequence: CASSILSGDYTGELFF. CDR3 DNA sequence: TGTGCCAGTAGTATCTTGTCAGGGGATTACACCGGGGAGCTGTTTTTT.

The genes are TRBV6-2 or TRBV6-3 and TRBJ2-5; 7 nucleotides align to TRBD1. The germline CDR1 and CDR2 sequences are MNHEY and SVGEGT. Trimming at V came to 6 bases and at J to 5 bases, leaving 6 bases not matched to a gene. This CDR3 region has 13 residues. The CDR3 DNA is TGTGCCAGCAGCCGGACAGGCCTGGAGACCCAGTACTTC. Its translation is CASSRTGLETQYF.

CDR3 nucleotides: TGTGCCAGCACACCCACGGGTCGGGAGAGGGATACGCAGTATTTT. It translates to CASTPTGRERDTQYF. This chain connects TRBV5-5 to TRBJ2-3, with D possibly matching TRBD2 (6 bases). There are 15 residues in the CDR3. The V end was cut by 6 bases, the J end by 6 bases, with 20 bases between. In germline, CDR1 is SGHKS, CDR2 YYEKEE (reference sequence).